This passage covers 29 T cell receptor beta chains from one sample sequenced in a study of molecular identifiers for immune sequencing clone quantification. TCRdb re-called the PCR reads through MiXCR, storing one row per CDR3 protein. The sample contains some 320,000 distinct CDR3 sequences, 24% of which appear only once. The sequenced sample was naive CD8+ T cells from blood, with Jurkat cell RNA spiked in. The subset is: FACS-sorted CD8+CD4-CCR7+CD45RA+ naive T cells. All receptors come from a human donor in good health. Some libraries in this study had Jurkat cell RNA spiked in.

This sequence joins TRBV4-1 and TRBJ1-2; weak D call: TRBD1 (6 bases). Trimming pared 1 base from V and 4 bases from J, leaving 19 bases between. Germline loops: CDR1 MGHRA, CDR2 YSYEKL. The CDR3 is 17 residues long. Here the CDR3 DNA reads TGCGCCAGCAGCCAAGTTCGGACAGCTGAAGATTCCTATGGCTACACCTTC. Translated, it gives CASSQVRTAEDSYGYTF.

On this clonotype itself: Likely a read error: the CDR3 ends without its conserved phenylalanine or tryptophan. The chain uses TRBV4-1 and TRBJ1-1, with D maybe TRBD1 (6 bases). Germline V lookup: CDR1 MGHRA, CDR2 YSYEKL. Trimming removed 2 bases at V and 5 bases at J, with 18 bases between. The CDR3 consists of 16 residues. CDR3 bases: TGCGCCAGCAGCCAAACAGGGTCGTGGGAGGGGACTGAAGCTTTCCTT. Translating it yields CASSQTGSWEGTEAFL.

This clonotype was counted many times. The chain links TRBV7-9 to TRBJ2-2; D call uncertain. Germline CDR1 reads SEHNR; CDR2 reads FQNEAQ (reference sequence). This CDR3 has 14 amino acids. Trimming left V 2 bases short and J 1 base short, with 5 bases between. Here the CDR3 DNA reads TGTGCCAGCAGCTTAATTTGGAACACCGGGGAGCTGTTTTTT. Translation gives CASSLIWNTGELFF.

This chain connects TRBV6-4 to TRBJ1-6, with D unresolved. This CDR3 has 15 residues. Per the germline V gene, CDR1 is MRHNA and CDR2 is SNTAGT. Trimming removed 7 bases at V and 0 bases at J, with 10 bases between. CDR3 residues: CASNRRPSYNSPLHF. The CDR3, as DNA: TGTGCCAGCAATCGACGTCCCTCCTATAATTCACCCCTCCACTTT.

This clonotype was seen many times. CDR3 sequence (DNA): TGTGCCTGGAGGAAACTAGGGGACTTCAACAATGAGCAGTTCTTC. Translating gives CAWRKLGDFNNEQFF. The V gene is TRBV30, the J gene TRBJ2-1, with D tentatively TRBD2 (6 bases). The length of the CDR3 is 15 residues. The V gene's germline CDR1 is GTSNPN and CDR2 SVGIG (reference sequence). The V end was cut by 3 bases, the J end by 5 bases, with 17 bases between. The variable domain in full, with the rest retrieved from reference TRBV30 and TRBJ2-1, is SQTIHQWPATLVQPVGSPLSLECTVEGTSNPNLYWYRQAAGRGLQLLFYSVGIGQISSEVPQNLSASRPQDRQFILSSKKLLLSDSGFYLCAWRKLGDFNNEQFFGPGTRLTVL.

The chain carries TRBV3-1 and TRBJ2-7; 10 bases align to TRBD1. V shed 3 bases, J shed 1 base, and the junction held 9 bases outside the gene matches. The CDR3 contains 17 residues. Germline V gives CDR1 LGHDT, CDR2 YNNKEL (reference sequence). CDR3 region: CASSQSGTGVFSYEQYF. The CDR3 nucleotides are TGTGCCAGCAGCCAGAGTGGGACAGGGGTATTTTCCTACGAGCAGTACTTC.

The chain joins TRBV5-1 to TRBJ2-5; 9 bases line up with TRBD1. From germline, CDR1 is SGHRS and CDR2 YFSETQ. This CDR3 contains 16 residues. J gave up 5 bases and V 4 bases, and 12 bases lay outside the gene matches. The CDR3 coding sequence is TGCGCCAGCAGCGTTCCGGGACAGGGATTGGAGGAGACCCAGTACTTC. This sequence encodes CASSVPGQGLEETQYF. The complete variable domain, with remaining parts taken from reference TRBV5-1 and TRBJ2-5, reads KAGVTQTPRYLIKTRGQQVTLSCSPISGHRSVSWYQQTPGQGLQFLFEYFSETQRNKGNFPGRFSGRQFSNSRSEMNVSTLELGDSALYLCASSVPGQGLEETQYFGPGTRLLVL.

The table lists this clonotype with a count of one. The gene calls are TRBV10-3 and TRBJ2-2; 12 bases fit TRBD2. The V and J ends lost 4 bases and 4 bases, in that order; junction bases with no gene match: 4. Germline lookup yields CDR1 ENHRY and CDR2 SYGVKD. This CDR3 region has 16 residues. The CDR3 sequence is CAISGLAGESTGELFF. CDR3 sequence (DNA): TGTGCCATCAGTGGACTAGCGGGAGAGTCCACCGGGGAGCTGTTTTTT.

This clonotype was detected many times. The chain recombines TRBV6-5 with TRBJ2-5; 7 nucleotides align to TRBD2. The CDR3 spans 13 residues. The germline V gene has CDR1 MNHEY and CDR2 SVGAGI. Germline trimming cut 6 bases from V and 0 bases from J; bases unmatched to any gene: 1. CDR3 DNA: TGTGCCAGCAGGGGGGGGTACCAAGAGACCCAGTACTTC. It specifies CASRGGYQETQYF.

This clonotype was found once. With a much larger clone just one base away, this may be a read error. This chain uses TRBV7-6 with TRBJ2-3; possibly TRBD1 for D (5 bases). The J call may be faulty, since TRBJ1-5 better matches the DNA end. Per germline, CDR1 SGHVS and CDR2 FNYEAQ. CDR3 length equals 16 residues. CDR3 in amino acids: CASSLARGSSTDTQHF. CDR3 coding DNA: TGTGCCAGCAGCTTAGCGAGGGGATCTAGCACAGATACGCAGCATTTT.

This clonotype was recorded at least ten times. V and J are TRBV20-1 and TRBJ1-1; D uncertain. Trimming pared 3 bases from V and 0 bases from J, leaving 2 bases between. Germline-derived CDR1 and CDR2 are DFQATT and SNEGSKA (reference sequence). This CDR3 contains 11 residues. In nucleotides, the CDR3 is TGCAGTGCTAGTTTGAACACTGAAGCTTTCTTT. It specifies CSASLNTEAFF.

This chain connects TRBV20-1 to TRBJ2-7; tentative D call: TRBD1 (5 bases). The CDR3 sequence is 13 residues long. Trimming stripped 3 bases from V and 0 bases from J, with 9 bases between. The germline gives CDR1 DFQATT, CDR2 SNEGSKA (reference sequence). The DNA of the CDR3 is TGCAGTGCTAGGAGCAGGGACTCCTACGAGCAGTACTTC. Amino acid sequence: CSARSRDSYEQYF.

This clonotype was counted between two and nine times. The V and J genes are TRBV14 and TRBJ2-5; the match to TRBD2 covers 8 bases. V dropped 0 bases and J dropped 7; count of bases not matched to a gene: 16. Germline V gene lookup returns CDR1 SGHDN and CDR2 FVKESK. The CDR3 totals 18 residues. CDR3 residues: CASSQESWGGGSVGTQYF. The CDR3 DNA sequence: TGTGCCAGCAGCCAAGAATCCTGGGGCGGGGGGTCCGTCGGGACCCAGTACTTC.

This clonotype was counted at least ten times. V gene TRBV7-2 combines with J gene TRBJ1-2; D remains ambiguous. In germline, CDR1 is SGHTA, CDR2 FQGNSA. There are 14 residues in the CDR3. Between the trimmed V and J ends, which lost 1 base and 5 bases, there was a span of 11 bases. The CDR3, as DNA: TGTGCCAGCAGCTTAGTGTCGGGGAATTATGGCTACACCTTC. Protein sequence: CASSLVSGNYGYTF. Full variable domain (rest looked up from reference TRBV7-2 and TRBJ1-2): GAGVSQSPSNKVTEKGKDVELRCDPISGHTALYWYRQSLGQGLEFLIYFQGNSAPDKSGLPSDRFSAERTGGSVSTLTIQRTQQEDSAVYLCASSLVSGNYGYTFGSGTRLTVV.

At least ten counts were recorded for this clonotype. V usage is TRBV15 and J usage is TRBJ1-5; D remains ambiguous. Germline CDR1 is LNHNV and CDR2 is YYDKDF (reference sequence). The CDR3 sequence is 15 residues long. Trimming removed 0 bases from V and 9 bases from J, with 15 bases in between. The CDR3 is CATSREEGSLGPQHF. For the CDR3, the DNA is TGTGCCACCAGCAGAGAGGAGGGCTCCCTGGGGCCCCAGCATTTT.

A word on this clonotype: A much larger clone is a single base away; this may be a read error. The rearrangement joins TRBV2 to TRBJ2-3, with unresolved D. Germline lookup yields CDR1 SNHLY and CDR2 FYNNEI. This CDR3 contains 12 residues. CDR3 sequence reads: CAVLVTTDTQCF. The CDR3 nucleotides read TGTGCCGTGCTGGTCACCACAGATACGCAGTGTTTT.

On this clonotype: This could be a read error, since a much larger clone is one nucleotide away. CDR3 DNA: TGTGCCCGCAGTTCTCTAGCGGGAAGAGAGACCCAGTACTTC. Its protein is CARSSLAGRETQYF. The V call is TRBV12-3 or TRBV12-4, the J call TRBJ2-5; TRBD2 matches at 9 bases. The CDR3 runs 14 residues.

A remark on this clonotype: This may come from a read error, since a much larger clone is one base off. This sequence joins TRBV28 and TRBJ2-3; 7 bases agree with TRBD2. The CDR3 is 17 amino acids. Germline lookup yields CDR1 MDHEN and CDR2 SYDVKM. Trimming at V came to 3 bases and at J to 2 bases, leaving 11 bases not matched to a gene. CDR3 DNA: TGTGCCAGCAGTTTTAGGTCGTTGGCGGGAGCCACAGATACGCAGTATTTT. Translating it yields CASSFRSLAGATDTQYF.

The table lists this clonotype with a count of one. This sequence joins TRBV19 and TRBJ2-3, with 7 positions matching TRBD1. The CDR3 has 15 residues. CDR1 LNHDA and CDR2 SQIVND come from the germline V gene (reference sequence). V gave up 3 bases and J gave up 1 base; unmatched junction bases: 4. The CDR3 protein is CASSMLGQGTDTQYF. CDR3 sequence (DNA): TGTGCCAGTAGTATGCTCGGACAGGGCACAGATACGCAGTATTTT.

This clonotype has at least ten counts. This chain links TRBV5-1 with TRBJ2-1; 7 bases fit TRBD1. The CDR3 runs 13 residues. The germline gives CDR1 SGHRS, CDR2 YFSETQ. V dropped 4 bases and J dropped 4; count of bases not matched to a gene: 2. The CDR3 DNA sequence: TGCGCCAGCAGCGGGACAGTTTACAATGAGCAGTTCTTC. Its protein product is CASSGTVYNEQFF.

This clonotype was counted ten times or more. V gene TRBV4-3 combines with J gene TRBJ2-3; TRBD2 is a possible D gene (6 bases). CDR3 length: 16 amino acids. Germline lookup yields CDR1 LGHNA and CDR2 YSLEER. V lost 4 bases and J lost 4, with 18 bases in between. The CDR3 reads CASSPRDSRGPDTQYF. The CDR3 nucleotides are TGCGCCAGCAGCCCCCGGGACTCCCGAGGTCCAGATACGCAGTATTTT.

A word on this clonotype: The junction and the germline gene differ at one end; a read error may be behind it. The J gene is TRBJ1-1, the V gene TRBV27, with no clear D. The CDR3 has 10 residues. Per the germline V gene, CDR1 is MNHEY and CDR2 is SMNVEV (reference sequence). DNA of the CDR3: TGTGCCTGCAGATTTGTTGAAGCTTTCTTT. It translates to CACRFVEAFF.

The CDR3 loop is CASSFPSGYEQYF. The CDR3 DNA is TGTGCCAGCAGCTTCCCTAGCGGCTACGAGCAGTACTTC. The chain links TRBV7-9 to TRBJ2-7, with TRBD2 matching over 7 bases. This CDR3 is built from 13 residues. The V and J ends lost 3 bases and 3 bases, in that order; junction bases with no gene match: 2. CDR1 SEHNR and CDR2 FQNEAQ come from the germline V gene (reference sequence).

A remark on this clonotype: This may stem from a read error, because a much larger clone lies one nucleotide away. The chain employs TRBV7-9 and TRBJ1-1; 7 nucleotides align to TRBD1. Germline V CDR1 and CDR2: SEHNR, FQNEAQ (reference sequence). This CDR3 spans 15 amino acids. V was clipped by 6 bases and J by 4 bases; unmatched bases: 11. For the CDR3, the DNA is TGTGCCAGCAGAGACTCAGGGGGAACGGCCACTGAAGCTTTCTTT. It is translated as CASRDSGGTATEAFF. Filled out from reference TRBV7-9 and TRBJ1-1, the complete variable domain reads DTGVSQNPRHKITKRGQNVTFRCDPISEHNRLYWYRQTLGQGPEFLTYFQNEAQLEKSRLLSDRFSAERPKGSFSTLEIQRTEQGDSAMYLCASRDSGGTATEAFFGQGTRLTVV.

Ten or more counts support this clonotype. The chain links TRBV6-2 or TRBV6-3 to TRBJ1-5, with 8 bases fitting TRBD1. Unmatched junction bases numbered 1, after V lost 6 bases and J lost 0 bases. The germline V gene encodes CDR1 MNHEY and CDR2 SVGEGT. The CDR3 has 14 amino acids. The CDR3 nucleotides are TGTGCCAGCAGACAGGGGGTTAGCAATCAGCCCCAGCATTTT. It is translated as CASRQGVSNQPQHF.

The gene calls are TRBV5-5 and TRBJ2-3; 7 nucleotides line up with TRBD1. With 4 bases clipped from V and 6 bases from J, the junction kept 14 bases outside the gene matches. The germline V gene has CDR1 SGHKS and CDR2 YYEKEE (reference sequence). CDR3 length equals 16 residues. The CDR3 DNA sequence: TGTGCCAGCAGCGGAGACAGGGTGCCGTTTGGGGATACGCAGTATTTT. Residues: CASSGDRVPFGDTQYF.

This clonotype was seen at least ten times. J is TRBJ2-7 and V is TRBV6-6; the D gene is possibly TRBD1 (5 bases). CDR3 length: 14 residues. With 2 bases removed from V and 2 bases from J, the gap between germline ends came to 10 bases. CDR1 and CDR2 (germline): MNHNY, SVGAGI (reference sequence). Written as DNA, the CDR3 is TGTGCCAGCAGTTACCGGCAGGGCACCTACGAGCAGTACTTC. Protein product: CASSYRQGTYEQYF.

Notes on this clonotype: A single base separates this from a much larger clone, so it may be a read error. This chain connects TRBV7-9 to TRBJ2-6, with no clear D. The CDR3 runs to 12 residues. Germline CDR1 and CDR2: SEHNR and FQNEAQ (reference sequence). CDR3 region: CANSSQGNVLTF. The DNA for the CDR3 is TGTGCCAACAGCTCCCAAGGCAACGTCCTGACTTTC.

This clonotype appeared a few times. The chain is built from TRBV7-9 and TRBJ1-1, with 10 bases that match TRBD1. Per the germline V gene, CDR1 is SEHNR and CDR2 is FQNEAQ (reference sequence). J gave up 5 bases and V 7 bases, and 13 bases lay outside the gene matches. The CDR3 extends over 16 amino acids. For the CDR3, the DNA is TGTGCCAGCAACTATAGGACAGGGGGAAATGGTACTGAAGCTTTCTTT. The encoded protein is CASNYRTGGNGTEAFF.